What follows are 8 T cell receptor beta chains derived from one specimen sequenced in a study of T-cell memory formation after mild COVID-19. TCRdb ran MiXCR on the 5' RACE reads and lists one entry per CDR3 protein. The table includes about 130,000 distinct CDR3 sequences, 15% to 20% detected once. The sequencing sample was made of PBMCs or a T cell subset sorted from them (not recorded which). The receptors here all came from a man between 18 and 29 years old who had mild COVID-19 (a few samples of this study predate the infection). Cell type and time point are not known.

The rearrangement links TRBV6-5 to TRBJ1-1; D unresolved. V shed 0 bases and J shed 0 bases, with 5 bases lying between them. Germline V gene lookup returns CDR1 MNHEY and CDR2 SVGAGI. The CDR3 has 14 amino acids. The CDR3 DNA reads TGTGCCAGCAGTTACTCGGTCCTGAACACTGAAGCTTTCTTT. This codes for CASSYSVLNTEAFF.

In this sample, this clonotype turned up a few times. The chain links TRBV7-2 to TRBJ1-1; possible D gene TRBD1, 5 bases. There are 15 residues in the CDR3. CDR1 is SGHTA and CDR2 is FQGNSA in the germline V gene. Trimming left V 3 bases short and J 1 base short, with 12 bases between. The DNA of the CDR3 is TGTGCCAGCAGCTTTGCTATCGACAGGAACACTGAAGCTTTCTTT. Residues: CASSFAIDRNTEAFF.

V gene TRBV30 combines with J gene TRBJ1-1; D call uncertain. Germline CDR1 is GTSNPN and CDR2 is SVGIG (reference sequence). This CDR3 is 11 amino acids long. V was trimmed by 2 bases and J by 7 bases, leaving 8 bases between them. The CDR3 coding sequence is TGTGCCTGGAGTCTGCAGGTTGAAGCTTTCTTT. This codes for CAWSLQVEAFF.

V is TRBV5-1 and J is TRBJ2-1; the D call may be TRBD1 or TRBD2 (6 bases each). The V end lost 0 bases, the J end lost 9 bases, and 19 bases lay between the germline ends. Germline CDR1 reads SGHRS; CDR2 reads YFSETQ. The CDR3 length is 16 residues. The CDR3 DNA is TGCGCCAGCAGCTTGGCCAAGGCAGGGGAGGTTGGTGAGCAGTTCTTC. Protein product: CASSLAKAGEVGEQFF.

CDR3 bases: TGTGCCAGCAGCTCAACACAGGGGTACACTGAAGCTTTCTTT. It encodes CASSSTQGYTEAFF. This chain uses TRBV7-6 with TRBJ1-1; TRBD1 matches 7 bases. V was clipped by 4 bases and J by 3 bases; unmatched bases: 5. The CDR3 has 14 residues. Germline V gives CDR1 SGHVS, CDR2 FNYEAQ.

CDR3 loop: CAFGANEQFF. CDR3 in DNA: TGTGCCTTCGGAGCTAATGAGCAGTTCTTC. This rearrangement joins TRBV2 to TRBJ2-1; D is unclear. Trimming cost V 11 bases and J 7 bases, with 9 bases left between them. Germline V lookup: CDR1 SNHLY, CDR2 FYNNEI. The CDR3 runs to 10 residues.

CDR3 amino acids: CASSHAQGDDTQYF. Here the CDR3 DNA reads TGCGCCAGCAGCCACGCCCAGGGTGACGATACGCAGTATTTT. The chain links TRBV4-3 to TRBJ2-3; maybe TRBD1 (5 bases). The CDR3 extends over 14 amino acids. Germline V gives CDR1 LGHNA, CDR2 YSLEER. V was trimmed by 3 bases and J by 6 bases, leaving 13 bases between them.

This clonotype turned up a few times. The chain is built from TRBV6-1 and TRBJ1-2, with unresolved D. The germline V and J ends were trimmed by 7 bases and 2 bases, with 8 bases remaining between them. CDR1 MNHNS and CDR2 SASEGT come from the germline V gene. CDR3 length: 12 amino acids. This chain's CDR3 is CASKKDNYGYTF. The DNA for the CDR3 is TGTGCCAGCAAGAAAGACAACTATGGCTACACCTTC.